The 3 T cell receptor beta chains presented below share a single source sample, sequenced in a study of T cell responses to AZD1222 COVID-19 vaccine. Produced via immunoSEQ multiplex PCR; TCRdb's table is partial and in-frame only. The table shows over 100,000 clones, with around 87% occurring only once. The sequencing used peripheral blood, collected 28 days after the second AZD1222 dose. These receptor sequences come from an adult who received the AZD1222 COVID-19 vaccine.

This clone was detected only a few times. V usage is TRBV7-9 and J usage is TRBJ2-7; D possibly corresponds to TRBD1 (5 bases). Trimming shortened V by 5 bases and J by 9 bases, and 20 bases separated the two germline ends. Germline V gives CDR1 SEHNR, CDR2 FQNEAQ (reference sequence). There are 14 residues in the CDR3. The CDR3 protein is CASSTSWTSKGQYF. In DNA, the CDR3 is TGTGCCAGCAGCACCTCCTGGACATCTAAAGGGCAGTACTTC.

This chain uses TRBV24-1 with TRBJ2-1; no firm D call. The CDR3 runs to 12 residues. V lost 5 bases and J lost 5, with 6 bases in between. Germline assignment: CDR1 KGHDR and CDR2 SFDVKD. This CDR3 reads CATSGSHNEQFF. CDR3 coding DNA: TGTGCCACCAGTGGGAGCCACAATGAGCAGTTCTTC.

The chain links TRBV7-2 to TRBJ1-1; 11 bases match TRBD1. Trimming at V came to 2 bases and at J to 13 bases, leaving 6 bases not matched to a gene. Germline values: CDR1 SGHTA, CDR2 FQGNSA. The length of the CDR3 is 13 residues. The CDR3 region has the DNA TGTGCCAGCAGCTTACGGGGACAGGGGGAGGTTTTCTTT. Encoded protein: CASSLRGQGEVFF.